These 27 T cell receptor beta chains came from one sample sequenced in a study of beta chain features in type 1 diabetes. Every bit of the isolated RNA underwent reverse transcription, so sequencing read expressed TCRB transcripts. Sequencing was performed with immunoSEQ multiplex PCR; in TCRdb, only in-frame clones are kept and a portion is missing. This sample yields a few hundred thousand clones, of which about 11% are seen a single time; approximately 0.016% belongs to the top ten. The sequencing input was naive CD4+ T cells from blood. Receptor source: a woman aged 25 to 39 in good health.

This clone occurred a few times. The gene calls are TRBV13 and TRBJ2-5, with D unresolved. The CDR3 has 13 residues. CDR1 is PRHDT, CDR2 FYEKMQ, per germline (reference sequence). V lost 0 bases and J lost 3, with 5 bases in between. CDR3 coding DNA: TGTGCCAGCAGCTTAGGCCCTGAAGAGACCCAGTACTTC. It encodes CASSLGPEETQYF.

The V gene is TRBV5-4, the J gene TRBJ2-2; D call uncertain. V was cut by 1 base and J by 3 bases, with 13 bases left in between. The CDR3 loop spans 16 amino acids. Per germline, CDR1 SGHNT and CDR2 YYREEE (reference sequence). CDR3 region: CASSLTPSVDTGELFF. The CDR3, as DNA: TGTGCCAGCAGCTTGACCCCCTCGGTAGACACCGGGGAGCTGTTTTTT.

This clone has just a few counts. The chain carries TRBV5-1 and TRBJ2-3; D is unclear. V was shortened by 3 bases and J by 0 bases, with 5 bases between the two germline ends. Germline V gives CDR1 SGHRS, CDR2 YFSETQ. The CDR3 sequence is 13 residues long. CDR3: CASSSGSTDTQYF. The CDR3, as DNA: TGCGCCAGCAGCTCGGGTAGCACAGATACGCAGTATTTT.

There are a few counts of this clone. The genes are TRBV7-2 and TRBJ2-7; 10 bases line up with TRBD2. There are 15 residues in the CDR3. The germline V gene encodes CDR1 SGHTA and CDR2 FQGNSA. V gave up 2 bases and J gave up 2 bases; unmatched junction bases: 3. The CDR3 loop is CASSLSGRGAYEQYF. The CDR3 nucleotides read TGTGCCAGCAGCTTAAGCGGGAGGGGCGCCTACGAGCAGTACTTC.

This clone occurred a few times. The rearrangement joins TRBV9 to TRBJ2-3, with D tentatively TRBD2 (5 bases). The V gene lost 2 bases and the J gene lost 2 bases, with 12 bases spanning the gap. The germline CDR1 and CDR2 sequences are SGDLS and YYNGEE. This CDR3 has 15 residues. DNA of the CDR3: TGTGCCAGCAGCGTCGAAGGAGCGGACACAGATACGCAGTATTTT. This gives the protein CASSVEGADTDTQYF.

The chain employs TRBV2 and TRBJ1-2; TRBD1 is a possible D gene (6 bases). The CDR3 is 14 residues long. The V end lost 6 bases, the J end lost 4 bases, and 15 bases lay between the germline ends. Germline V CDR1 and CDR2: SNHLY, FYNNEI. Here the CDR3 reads CASRIRGGLYGYTF. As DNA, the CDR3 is TGTGCCAGCAGAATCCGGGGGGGGCTCTATGGCTACACCTTC. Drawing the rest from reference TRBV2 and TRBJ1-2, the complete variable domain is EPEVTQTPSHQVTQMGQEVILRCVPISNHLYFYWYRQILGQKVEFLVSFYNNEISEKSEIFDDQFSVERPDGSNFTLKIRSTKLEDSAMYFCASRIRGGLYGYTFGSGTRLTVV.

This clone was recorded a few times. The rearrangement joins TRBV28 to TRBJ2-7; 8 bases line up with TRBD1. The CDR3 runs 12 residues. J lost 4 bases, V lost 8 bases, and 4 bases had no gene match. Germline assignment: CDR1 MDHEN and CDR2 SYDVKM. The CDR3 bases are TGTGCCAGCCGGACAGGGATTTACGAGCAGTACTTC. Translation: CASRTGIYEQYF.

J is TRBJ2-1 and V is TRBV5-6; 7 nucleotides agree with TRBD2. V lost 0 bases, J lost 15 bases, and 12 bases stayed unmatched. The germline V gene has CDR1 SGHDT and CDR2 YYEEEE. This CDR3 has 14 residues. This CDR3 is CASSLGLSGEGLFF. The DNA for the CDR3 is TGTGCCAGCAGCTTGGGACTCAGCGGGGAGGGCTTGTTCTTC.

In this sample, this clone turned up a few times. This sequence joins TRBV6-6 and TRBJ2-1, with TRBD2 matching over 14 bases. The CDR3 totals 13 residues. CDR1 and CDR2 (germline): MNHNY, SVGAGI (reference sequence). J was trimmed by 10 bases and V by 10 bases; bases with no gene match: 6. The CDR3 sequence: CATGLAGGGEQFF. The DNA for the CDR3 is TGTGCCACCGGACTAGCGGGAGGAGGGGAGCAGTTCTTC.

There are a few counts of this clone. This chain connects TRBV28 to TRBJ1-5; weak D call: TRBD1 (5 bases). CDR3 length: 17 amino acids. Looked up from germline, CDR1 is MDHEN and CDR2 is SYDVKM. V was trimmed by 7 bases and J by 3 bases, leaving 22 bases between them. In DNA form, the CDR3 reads TGTGCCAGCACCACTCTCTGGGTCAGGGCCCTCAATCAGCCCCAGCATTTT. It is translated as CASTTLWVRALNQPQHF.

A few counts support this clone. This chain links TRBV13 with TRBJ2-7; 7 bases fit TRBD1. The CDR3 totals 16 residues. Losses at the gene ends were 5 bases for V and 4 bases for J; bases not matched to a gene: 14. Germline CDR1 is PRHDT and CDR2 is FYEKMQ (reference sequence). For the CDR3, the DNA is TGTGCCAGCAGCCGAGGTACTACCGGGACAGCTTACGAGCAGTACTTC. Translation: CASSRGTTGTAYEQYF.

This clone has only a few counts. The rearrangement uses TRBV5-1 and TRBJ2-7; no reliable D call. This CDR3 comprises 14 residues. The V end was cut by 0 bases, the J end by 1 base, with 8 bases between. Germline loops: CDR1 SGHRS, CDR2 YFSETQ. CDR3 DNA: TGCGCCAGCAGCTTGGCCGAGGAATCCTACGAGCAGTACTTC. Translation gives CASSLAEESYEQYF.

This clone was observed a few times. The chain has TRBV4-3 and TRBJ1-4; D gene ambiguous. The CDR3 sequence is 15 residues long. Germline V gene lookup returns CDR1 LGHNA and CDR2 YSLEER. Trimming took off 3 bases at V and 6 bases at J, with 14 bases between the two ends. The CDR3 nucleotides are TGCGCCAGCAGCCAGGCCGGGTTCGGAGATGAAAAACTGTTTTTT. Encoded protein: CASSQAGFGDEKLFF.

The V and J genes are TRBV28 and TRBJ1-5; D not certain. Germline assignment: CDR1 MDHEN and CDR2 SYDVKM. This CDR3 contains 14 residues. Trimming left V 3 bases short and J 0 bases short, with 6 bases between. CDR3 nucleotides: TGTGCCAGCAGTTTCACCGGTAGCAATCAGCCCCAGCATTTT. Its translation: CASSFTGSNQPQHF.

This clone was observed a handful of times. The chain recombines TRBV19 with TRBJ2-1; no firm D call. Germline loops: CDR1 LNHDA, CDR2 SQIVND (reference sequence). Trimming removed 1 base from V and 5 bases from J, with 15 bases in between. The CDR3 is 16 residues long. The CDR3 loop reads CASSIGGGASHNEQFF. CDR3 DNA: TGTGCCAGTAGTATAGGAGGCGGAGCGAGTCACAATGAGCAGTTCTTC. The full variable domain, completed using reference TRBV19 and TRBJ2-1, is DGGITQSPKYLFRKEGQNVTLSCEQNLNHDAMYWYRQDPGQGLRLIYYSQIVNDFQKGDIAEGYSVSREKKESFPLTVTSAQKNPTAFYLCASSIGGGASHNEQFFGPGTRLTVL.

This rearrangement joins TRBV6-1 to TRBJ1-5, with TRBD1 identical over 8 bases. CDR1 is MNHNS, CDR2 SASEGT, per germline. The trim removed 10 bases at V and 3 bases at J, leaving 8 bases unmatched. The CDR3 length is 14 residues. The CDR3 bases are TGTGCCACCGAGAGGACAGGGTCCAATCAGCCCCAGCATTTT. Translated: CATERTGSNQPQHF.

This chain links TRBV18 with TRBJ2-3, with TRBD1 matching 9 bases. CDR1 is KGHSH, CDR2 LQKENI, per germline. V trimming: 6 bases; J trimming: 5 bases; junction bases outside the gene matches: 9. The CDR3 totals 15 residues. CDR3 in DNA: TGTGCCAGCTCGCCGGGACAGGGCGAGGGAGATACGCAGTATTTT. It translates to CASSPGQGEGDTQYF.

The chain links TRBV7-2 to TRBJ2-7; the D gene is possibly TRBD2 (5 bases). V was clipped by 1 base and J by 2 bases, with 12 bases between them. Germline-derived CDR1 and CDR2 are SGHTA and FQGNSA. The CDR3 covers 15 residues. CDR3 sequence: CASSLDRSRAYEQYF. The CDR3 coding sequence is TGTGCCAGCAGCTTAGACCGGTCGAGGGCCTACGAGCAGTACTTC.

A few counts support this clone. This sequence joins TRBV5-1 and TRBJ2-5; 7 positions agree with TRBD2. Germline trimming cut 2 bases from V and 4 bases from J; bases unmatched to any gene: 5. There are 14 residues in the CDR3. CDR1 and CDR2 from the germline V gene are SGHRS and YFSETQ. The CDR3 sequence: CASSFGGSGETQYF. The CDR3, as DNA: TGCGCCAGCAGCTTCGGCGGGAGTGGAGAGACCCAGTACTTC.

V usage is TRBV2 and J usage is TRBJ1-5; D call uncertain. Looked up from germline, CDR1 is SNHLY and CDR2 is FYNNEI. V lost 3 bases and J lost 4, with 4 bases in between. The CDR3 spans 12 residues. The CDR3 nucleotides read TGTGCCAGCAGTGACAGTAATCAGCCCCAGCATTTT. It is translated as CASSDSNQPQHF.

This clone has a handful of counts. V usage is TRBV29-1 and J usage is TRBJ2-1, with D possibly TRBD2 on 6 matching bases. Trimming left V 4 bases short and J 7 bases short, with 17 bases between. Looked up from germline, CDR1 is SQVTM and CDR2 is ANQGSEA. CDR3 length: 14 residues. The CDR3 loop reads CSVAPSETRNEQFF. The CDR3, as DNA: TGCAGCGTTGCCCCTAGCGAGACCAGGAATGAGCAGTTCTTC.

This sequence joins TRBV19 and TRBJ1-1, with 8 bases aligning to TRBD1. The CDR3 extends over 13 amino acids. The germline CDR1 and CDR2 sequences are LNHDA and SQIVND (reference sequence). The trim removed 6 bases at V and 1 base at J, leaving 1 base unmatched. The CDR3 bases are TGTGCCAGTAGGGGACAGGAGAACACTGAAGCTTTCTTT. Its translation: CASRGQENTEAFF. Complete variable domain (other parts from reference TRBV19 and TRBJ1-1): DGGITQSPKYLFRKEGQNVTLSCEQNLNHDAMYWYRQDPGQGLRLIYYSQIVNDFQKGDIAEGYSVSREKKESFPLTVTSAQKNPTAFYLCASRGQENTEAFFGQGTRLTVV.

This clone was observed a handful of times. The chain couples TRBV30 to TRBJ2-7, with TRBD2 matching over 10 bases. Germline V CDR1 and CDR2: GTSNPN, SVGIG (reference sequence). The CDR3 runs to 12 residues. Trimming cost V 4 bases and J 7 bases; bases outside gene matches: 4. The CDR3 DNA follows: TGTGCCTGGAAAGGACTAGCGGCGGAGCAGTACTTC. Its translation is CAWKGLAAEQYF. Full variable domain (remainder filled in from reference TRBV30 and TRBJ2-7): SQTIHQWPATLVQPVGSPLSLECTVEGTSNPNLYWYRQAAGRGLQLLFYSVGIGQISSEVPQNLSASRPQDRQFILSSKKLLLSDSGFYLCAWKGLAAEQYFGPGTRLTVT.

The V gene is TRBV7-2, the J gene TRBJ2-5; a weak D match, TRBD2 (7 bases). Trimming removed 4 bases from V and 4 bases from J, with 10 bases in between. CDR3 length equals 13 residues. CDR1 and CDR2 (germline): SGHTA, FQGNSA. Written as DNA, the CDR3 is TGTGCCAGCAGCTATGCGGGGGCAGAGACCCAGTACTTC. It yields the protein CASSYAGAETQYF.

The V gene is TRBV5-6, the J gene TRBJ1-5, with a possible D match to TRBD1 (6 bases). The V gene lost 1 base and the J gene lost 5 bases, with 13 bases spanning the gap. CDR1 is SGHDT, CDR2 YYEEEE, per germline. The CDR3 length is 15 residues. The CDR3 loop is CASSLFSRGDQPQHF. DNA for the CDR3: TGTGCCAGCAGCTTGTTTTCCAGGGGAGATCAGCCCCAGCATTTT.

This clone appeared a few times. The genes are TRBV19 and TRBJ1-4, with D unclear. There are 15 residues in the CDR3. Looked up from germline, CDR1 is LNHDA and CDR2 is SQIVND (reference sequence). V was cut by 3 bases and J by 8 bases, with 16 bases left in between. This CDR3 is CASSMGDTIGEKLFF. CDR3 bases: TGTGCCAGTAGTATGGGTGACACCATCGGAGAAAAACTGTTTTTT.

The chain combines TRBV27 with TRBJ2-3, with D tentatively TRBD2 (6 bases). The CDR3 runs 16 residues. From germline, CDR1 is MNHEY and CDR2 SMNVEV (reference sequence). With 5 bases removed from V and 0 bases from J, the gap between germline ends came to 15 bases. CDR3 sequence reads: CASSLQLARSTDTQYF. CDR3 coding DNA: TGTGCCAGCAGTCTACAACTAGCCCGTAGCACAGATACGCAGTATTTT.